This passage covers 26 T cell receptor beta chains from one sample sequenced in a study of read filtering for tumor transcriptome and immune sequencing. The library was built from around 400 ng RNA with molecular barcoded adaptors for alpha/delta and beta/gamma chains. MiXCR, run by TCRdb on the reads, gives a single entry per CDR3 protein. Seen here are 30,000 to 40,000 distinct CDR3 sequences, around 13% observed once, and the top ten hold more than 15%. Sequencing was done on a sample of a population of CD138-negative cells sorted from bone marrow. These receptors were obtained from a donor at least 40 years old with multiple myeloma.

V usage is TRBV2 and J usage is TRBJ1-5; the match to TRBD1 covers 8 bases. Gene TRBJ2-3 matches the end of the DNA better, so the J call may be wrong. CDR1 and CDR2 from the germline V gene are SNHLY and FYNNEI. The CDR3 extends over 18 amino acids. CDR3 DNA: TGTGCCACAGGAGGACCCCGGGACAGGACAAGTAGCAATCAGCCCCAGTATTTT. Translation gives CATGGPRDRTSSNQPQYF.

This clonotype was counted ten times or more. J is TRBJ2-5 and V is TRBV29-1, with TRBD2 matching 16 bases. V shed 3 bases, J shed 5 bases, and the junction held 6 bases outside the gene matches. The CDR3 is 16 residues long. Germline lookup yields CDR1 SQVTM and CDR2 ANQGSEA. This CDR3 is CSVDGTSGGARETQYF. The CDR3, as DNA: TGCAGCGTTGACGGGACTAGCGGGGGGGCGAGGGAGACCCAGTACTTC.

This clonotype was seen repeatedly, ten times or more. J is TRBJ2-7 and V is TRBV6-5; tentatively, D is TRBD2 (5 bases). This CDR3 contains 15 residues. The germline V gene encodes CDR1 MNHEY and CDR2 SVGAGI. Trimming removed 0 bases from V and 0 bases from J, with 9 bases in between. The DNA for the CDR3 is TGTGCCAGCAGTTACTCTTTGGGGAGCTCCTACGAGCAGTACTTC. This encodes CASSYSLGSSYEQYF.

This clonotype has ten or more counts. The chain couples TRBV29-1 to TRBJ2-1; D is uncertain. This CDR3 spans 10 amino acids. Trimming took off 4 bases at V and 9 bases at J, with 7 bases between the two ends. Germline-derived CDR1 and CDR2 are SQVTM and ANQGSEA. CDR3 nucleotide sequence: TGCAGCGTTGTCGCTTTTGAGCAGTTCTTC. Its translation is CSVVAFEQFF.

This clonotype was counted many times. The genes are TRBV29-1 and TRBJ1-3; D ambiguous. Trimming took 5 bases from V and 2 from J, leaving 10 bases between them. The CDR3 has 13 amino acids. Germline V CDR1 and CDR2: SQVTM, ANQGSEA. CDR3 DNA: TGCAGCGTTTCGAGTGGGCCTGGAAACACCATATATTTT. Amino acids: CSVSSGPGNTIYF.

In this sample, this clonotype turned up many times. J is TRBJ2-1 and V is TRBV4-2, with D possibly matching TRBD1 (6 bases). The germline gives CDR1 LGHNA, CDR2 YNFKEQ. This CDR3 contains 16 residues. V was cut by 3 bases and J by 5 bases, with 17 bases left in between. The CDR3 DNA sequence: TGTGCCAGCAGCCACCCCTCCAGGGGAGTGAACAATGAGCAGTTCTTC. Translated: CASSHPSRGVNNEQFF.

This clonotype was counted many times. The V gene is TRBV7-2, the J gene TRBJ2-3; D uncertain. The germline CDR1 and CDR2 sequences are SGHTA and FQGNSA. The germline V and J ends were trimmed by 2 bases and 5 bases, with 8 bases remaining between them. The CDR3 consists of 13 residues. In nucleotides, the CDR3 is TGTGCCAGCAGCTTACGGTGGGGAGATACGCAGTATTTT. It specifies CASSLRWGDTQYF.

This clonotype was detected ten times or more. The genes are TRBV28 and TRBJ2-3, with 7 bases matching TRBD1. The CDR3 consists of 16 residues. The germline gives CDR1 MDHEN, CDR2 SYDVKM. The junction had 11 bases not matched to a gene; V was cut back by 5 bases and J by 3 bases. The DNA of the CDR3 is TGTGCCAGCAGTCTACCACAGGGGTCAGCAACAGATACGCAGTATTTT. As protein: CASSLPQGSATDTQYF.

This clonotype has a count of ten or more. This chain links TRBV7-3 with TRBJ1-1, with TRBD1 matching 10 bases. Germline CDR1 reads SGHTA; CDR2 reads FQGTGA. Trimming cost V 5 bases and J 3 bases; bases outside gene matches: 6. CDR3 length equals 15 residues. The CDR3 loop reads CASSPSTGGHTEAFF. Here the CDR3 DNA reads TGTGCCAGCAGCCCGTCGACAGGGGGCCACACTGAAGCTTTCTTT.

This clonotype was counted a few times. CDR3 DNA sequence: TGTGCCAGCAGCCCAACGGTGACAGGGATCACCGGGGAGCTGTTTTTT. As protein: CASSPTVTGITGELFF. V and J are TRBV7-9 and TRBJ2-2; 7 bases match TRBD1. This CDR3 has 16 amino acids. Losses at the gene ends were 5 bases for V and 4 bases for J; bases not matched to a gene: 10. The germline gives CDR1 SEHNR, CDR2 FQNEAQ (reference sequence).

This clonotype was seen ten or more times. V usage is TRBV7-9 and J usage is TRBJ1-1; no reliable D call. This CDR3 contains 12 residues. Germline V gene sequence: CDR1 SEHNR, CDR2 FQNEAQ (reference sequence). Between the trimmed V and J ends, which lost 8 bases and 0 bases, there was a span of 7 bases. The CDR3: CASEKLNTEAFF. In nucleotides, the CDR3 is TGTGCCAGCGAGAAGTTGAACACTGAAGCTTTCTTT.

This clonotype showed up just once. A read error may account for a junction end that differs from germline. The rearrangement links TRBV11-2 to TRBJ1-5; D is uncertain. The CDR3 loop spans 13 amino acids. The V gene's germline CDR1 is SGHAT and CDR2 FQNNGV. The CDR3 sequence: CASSLAPDQPQRF. In DNA, the CDR3 is TGTGCCAGCAGCTTAGCGCCGGATCAGCCCCAGCGTTTT.

This clonotype was detected many times. The gene calls are TRBV5-1 and TRBJ2-1; maybe TRBD1 (6 bases). The CDR3 spans 16 residues. V was clipped by 0 bases and J by 4 bases, with 14 bases between them. Germline-derived CDR1 and CDR2 are SGHRS and YFSETQ. The CDR3 DNA follows: TGCGCCAGCAGCTTGGAGGTACAGGGACCATACAATGAGCAGTTCTTC. Amino acids: CASSLEVQGPYNEQFF.

This clonotype appeared many times. The chain links TRBV12-3 or TRBV12-4 to TRBJ2-5; TRBD2 agrees at 13 bases. The CDR3 totals 15 residues. With 6 bases clipped from V and 4 bases from J, the junction kept 5 bases outside the gene matches. This chain's CDR3 is CASRSGLAGVETQYF. The CDR3 nucleotides are TGTGCCAGCAGGTCTGGACTAGCGGGGGTAGAGACCCAGTACTTC.

This rearrangement joins TRBV5-5 to TRBJ2-3; D might be TRBD1 (6 bases). V lost 6 bases and J 8 bases, leaving 13 bases between the germline ends. The CDR3 length is 12 residues. CDR1 SGHKS and CDR2 YYEKEE come from the germline V gene (reference sequence). For the CDR3, the DNA is TGTGCCAGCAACAAACAAGGGGGTACGCAGTATTTT. Translating it yields CASNKQGGTQYF.

The sample holds many counts of this clonotype. The chain is built from TRBV2 and TRBJ1-4; 8 nucleotides align to TRBD1. This CDR3 has 13 amino acids. Germline V lookup: CDR1 SNHLY, CDR2 FYNNEI. Trimming cost V 4 bases and J 13 bases; bases outside gene matches: 8. The CDR3 DNA is TGTGCCAGCAGTGGACAGGGGCTACAAGGACTGTTTTTT. Its protein product is CASSGQGLQGLFF. The variable domain in full, completed from reference TRBV2 and TRBJ1-4, reads EPEVTQTPSHQVTQMGQEVILRCVPISNHLYFYWYRQILGQKVEFLVSFYNNEISEKSEIFDDQFSVERPDGSNFTLKIRSTKLEDSAMYFCASSGQGLQGLFFGSGTQLSVL.

This clonotype was found a few times. The CDR3 does not end in the conserved phenylalanine or tryptophan, so this is likely a read error. This chain connects TRBV7-9 to TRBJ1-5; D unresolved. The V and J ends lost 1 base and 2 bases respectively, with 9 bases between them. The CDR3 covers 15 residues. Looked up from germline, CDR1 is SEHNR and CDR2 is FQNEAQ (reference sequence). DNA of the CDR3: TGTGCCAGCAGCTTAGAGGGAAGGGGCAATCAGCCCCAGCATCTT. Translation gives CASSLEGRGNQPQHL.

CDR3 coding DNA: TGTGCCAGCAAGAGGGCAGGGGAAGGCTCACCCCTCCACTTT. This encodes CASKRAGEGSPLHF. V usage is TRBV28 and J usage is TRBJ1-6; possible D gene TRBD1, 6 bases. The CDR3 has 14 residues. The V gene's germline CDR1 is MDHEN and CDR2 SYDVKM. The V gene lost 7 bases and the J gene lost 10 bases, with 17 bases spanning the gap.

Ten or more counts support this clonotype. The chain uses TRBV12-5 and TRBJ1-1, with unresolved D. V shed 1 base and J shed 6 bases, with 12 bases lying between them. Germline assignment: CDR1 LGHNT and CDR2 FRNRAP. The CDR3 spans 14 residues. The CDR3 DNA is TGTGCTAGTGGTTTGGGCCTCGACGGGTCTGAAGCTTTCTTT. It yields the protein CASGLGLDGSEAFF.

This clonotype was counted only a few times. A much larger clone differs by one base, so this may be a read error. This chain connects TRBV2 to TRBJ1-1; tentatively, D is TRBD1 (6 bases). This CDR3 has 13 residues. The V end was cut by 10 bases, the J end by 0 bases, with 12 bases between. Germline V gene lookup returns CDR1 SNHLY and CDR2 FYNNEI. The CDR3 region has the DNA TGTGCCACCGGGGGGGGCATGAACACTGAAGCTTTCTTT. Amino acids: CATGGGMNTEAFF. The entire variable domain, with the rest obtained from reference TRBV2 and TRBJ1-1, is as follows: EPEVTQTPSHQVTQMGQEVILRCVPISNHLYFYWYRQILGQKVEFLVSFYNNEISEKSEIFDDQFSVERPDGSNFTLKIRSTKLEDSAMYFCATGGGMNTEAFFGQGTRLTVV.

A word on this clonotype: The junction departs from germline at one end; a sequencing error may be responsible. The CDR3 sequence: CTSSQVSGQGGTQYF. CDR3 bases: TGCACCAGCAGCCAAGTATCCGGACAGGGGGGGACCCAGTACTTC. The rearrangement joins TRBV4-1 to TRBJ2-5; the match to TRBD1 covers 10 bases. The CDR3 covers 15 residues. Germline loops: CDR1 MGHRA, CDR2 YSYEKL.

This clonotype was seen at least ten times. This chain links TRBV7-9 with TRBJ1-4; TRBD1 is a possible D gene (5 bases). Looked up from germline, CDR1 is SEHNR and CDR2 is FQNEAQ (reference sequence). V shed 5 bases and J shed 7 bases, with 14 bases lying between them. The CDR3 sequence is 14 residues long. As DNA, the CDR3 is TGTGCCAGCAGCATTAGACAGACGCTTGAAAAACTGTTTTTT. Its protein product is CASSIRQTLEKLFF. The variable domain in full, with the rest retrieved from reference TRBV7-9 and TRBJ1-4, is DTGVSQNPRHKITKRGQNVTFRCDPISEHNRLYWYRQTLGQGPEFLTYFQNEAQLEKSRLLSDRFSAERPKGSFSTLEIQRTEQGDSAMYLCASSIRQTLEKLFFGSGTQLSVL.

In this sample, this clonotype turned up many times. The chain has TRBV20-1 and TRBJ1-5; no firm D call. The CDR3 sequence is 14 residues long. CDR1 is DFQATT and CDR2 is SNEGSKA in the germline V gene (reference sequence). V dropped 4 bases and J dropped 1 base, with 11 bases sitting between them. The CDR3 protein is CSANKGKSNQPQHF. CDR3 bases: TGCAGTGCTAACAAGGGAAAGAGCAATCAGCCCCAGCATTTT.

Many counts were recorded for this clonotype. The CDR3 DNA reads as TGTGCCAGCAGTGGACAGGGAGATAGCACAGATACGCAGTATTTT. It codes for CASSGQGDSTDTQYF. The rearrangement uses TRBV28 and TRBJ2-3, with 8 bases lining up with TRBD1. The CDR3 spans 15 residues. Germline V lookup: CDR1 MDHEN, CDR2 SYDVKM. V shed 5 bases, J shed 0 bases, and the junction held 4 bases outside the gene matches.

The rearrangement uses TRBV10-3 and TRBJ2-3; D call uncertain. The CDR3 runs to 11 residues. V was cut by 6 bases and J by 0 bases, with 1 base left in between. Per the germline V gene, CDR1 is ENHRY and CDR2 is SYGVKD. The CDR3 nucleotides are TGTGCCATCAGAAGCACAGATACGCAGTATTTT. Its protein is CAIRSTDTQYF.

This clonotype occurred many times. The CDR3 DNA reads TGTGCCAGCAGTCGTCCGGACATTTACGAGCAGTACTTC. Translating gives CASSRPDIYEQYF. The rearrangement joins TRBV28 to TRBJ2-7; TRBD1 might be the D (5 bases). In germline, CDR1 is MDHEN, CDR2 SYDVKM. With 5 bases removed from V and 4 bases from J, the gap between germline ends came to 12 bases. The CDR3 is 13 amino acids. Filled out from reference TRBV28 and TRBJ2-7, the complete variable domain reads DVKVTQSSRYLVKRTGEKVFLECVQDMDHENMFWYRQDPGLGLRLIYFSYDVKMKEKGDIPEGYSVSREKKERFSLILESASTNQTSMYLCASSRPDIYEQYFGPGTRLTVT.